Sequencing of this T cell receptor (beta chain) was carried out in a study of OX40 agonist ivuxolimab in advanced cancers. About the full investigation: Ivuxolimab was a fully human IgG2 agonistic monoclonal antibody targeting the costimulatory receptor OX40 (CD134). Intravenous ivuxolimab was administered to patients every 2 weeks at six dose levels: 0.01, 0.1, 0.3, 1.5, 3 and 10 mg/kg. Of the roughly 52 dose-escalation patients, hepatocellular carcinoma was present in 19, melanoma in approximately 15, renal cell carcinoma in 9 and head and neck cancer in 9. In the dose-escalation cohort, 70% to 85% of patients were male, and the mean age was approximately 60 years with a range of roughly 23 to 79. Prior anti-PD-1, anti-PD-L1 or anti-CTLA-4 therapy was permitted, and checkpoint inhibitors had been received by about 36% of dose-escalation patients. Partial responses were achieved by three dose-escalation patients, of whom one had hepatocellular carcinoma and two had cutaneous melanoma. Peripheral TCRbeta sequencing aimed to test whether ivuxolimab altered TCR sequence diversity and caused clonal T-cell expansion. The paper describes the monotherapy dose-escalation part (N of about 52 patients) of the phase I trial of ivuxolimab.

Remarks on this clone: Its antigen is still unknown. Base qualities are not provided; no much larger clone lies one nucleotide away.

To sequence the TCRbeta CDR3 region, genomic DNA was isolated from the sorted cells. The immunoSEQ Assay was used to sequence the TCRbeta CDR3 regions. Here the immuneACCESS table is served through TCRdb, limited to in-frame sequences with V and J called. Missing clones are a known gap in these copies; in checked studies unresolved V genes cover under half, and the rest lacks a known reason. The sample includes several thousand clones, with roughly 89% observed a single time. The top ten clones comprise approximately 2% of the sample. The research as a whole found: After ivuxolimab, more expanded clones were found on average in CD8+ T cells than in CD4+ T cells. Clonal expansion of both CD4+ and CD8+ blood T cells was observed from baseline to week 6 at doses 0.1 to 3.0 mg/kg. Low levels of normalized T-cell clonal expansion were also seen in some patients who did not respond. In the 0.1-3.0 mg/kg groups, partial responders were among the patients with the lowest normalized peripheral clonal expansion, particularly in CD8+ T cells. The antigen specificity of the clonally expanded peripheral T cells was not determined.

Patients with autoimmune disease history or receiving systemic immunosuppression were excluded from the trial. Peripheral blood for TCR sequencing was drawn from every dose cohort at baseline, at cycle 4 day 1 and at cycle 7 day 1. The samples were drawn from a first-in-human, open-label, multicenter phase I dose-escalation trial of ivuxolimab. Adults with locally advanced or metastatic melanoma, renal cell, hepatocellular, or head and neck squamous cell carcinoma were enrolled in the trial. CD4+ and CD8+ T cells were sorted separately from peripheral blood before TCR sequencing. Spanning cysteine to phenylalanine, the CDR3 consists of 13 amino acids. Only the CDR3 DNA stays, 39 bases, in frame from base 1. V is shortened by 5 bases, J by 9 bases, and the region joining them spans 14 bases. For CDR1 and CDR2, the germline V gene lists SGHVS and FQNEAQ.

The sequence is built from TRBV7-8 and TRBJ2-4, with no confident D gene call. The receptor was isolated from an adult with an advanced solid tumor such as melanoma, head and neck, liver or kidney cancer. Sequenced material: CD4+ or CD8+ T cells sorted from blood, taken in a trial of the OX40 agonist ivuxolimab. The encoded CDR3 is CASSLELAGIQYF. The nucleotides are TGTGCCAGCAGCCTGGAATTGGCTGGCATTCAGTACTTC.